Each of the 6 T cell receptor beta chains below was sequenced from the same sample in a study of T cell changes during pregnancy in multiple sclerosis. Repertoires were generated with immunoSEQ multiplex PCR, while TCRdb's copy carries only in-frame clones and drops some. The sample consists of approximately 34,000 clones, roughly nine tenths of them appearing once. The sequencing here drew on CD8+ T cells from peripheral blood mononuclear cells, taken after pregnancy. The receptors derive from a female donor with multiple sclerosis, enrolled in a pregnancy study.

The rearrangement links TRBV27 to TRBJ2-3; 11 nucleotides agree with TRBD2. The germline V gene has CDR1 MNHEY and CDR2 SMNVEV (reference sequence). This CDR3 region has 15 residues. The J segment lost 5 bases and the V segment lost 5 bases, leaving 6 bases of the junction unmatched. As DNA, the CDR3 is TGTGCCAGCAGTCTTAGCGGGGGGGCGGTAGATACGCAGTATTTT. Translated: CASSLSGGAVDTQYF.

This sequence joins TRBV4-2 and TRBJ2-7, with a tentative D call TRBD2 (5 bases). The V end lost 2 bases, the J end lost 2 bases, and 10 bases lay between the germline ends. The CDR3 loop spans 14 amino acids. Per the germline V gene, CDR1 is LGHNA and CDR2 is YNFKEQ. The CDR3 protein is CASSQSDSPYEQYF. Here the CDR3 DNA reads TGTGCCAGCAGCCAATCGGACTCGCCCTACGAGCAGTACTTC.

This clone was picked up one time. The chain joins TRBV5-5 to TRBJ2-1; 7 bases agree with TRBD1. The CDR3 totals 12 residues. Germline CDR1 and CDR2: SGHKS and YYEKEE (reference sequence). V trimming: 4 bases; J trimming: 9 bases; junction bases outside the gene matches: 4. In DNA, the CDR3 is TGTGCCAGCAGCCCAGGGGGAAGTGAGCAGTTCTTC. Translating gives CASSPGGSEQFF.

This clone has just one count. The chain links TRBV19 to TRBJ2-1, with D tentatively TRBD1 (5 bases). This CDR3 is built from 15 residues. The V end lost 2 bases, the J end lost 4 bases, and 12 bases lay between the germline ends. Germline V lookup: CDR1 LNHDA, CDR2 SQIVND (reference sequence). Here the CDR3 reads CASSIRQGTYNEQFF. The CDR3 bases are TGTGCCAGTAGTATAAGGCAGGGCACTTACAATGAGCAGTTCTTC.

The V and J genes are TRBV9 and TRBJ2-2; 16 bases are a match to TRBD2. The germline V gene has CDR1 SGDLS and CDR2 YYNGEE. The CDR3 spans 19 residues. V lost 3 bases, J lost 0 bases, and 5 bases stayed unmatched. The CDR3 sequence: CASSGSGTSGGANTGELFF. CDR3 bases: TGTGCCAGCAGCGGATCCGGGACTAGCGGGGGGGCGAACACCGGGGAGCTGTTTTTT.

By share of the sample, this clone is medium-sized. V and J are TRBV4-2 and TRBJ1-1, with D possibly being TRBD1 (5 bases). Trimming shortened V by 0 bases and J by 4 bases, and 15 bases separated the two germline ends. The CDR3 is made up of 16 amino acids. Germline lookup yields CDR1 LGHNA and CDR2 YNFKEQ. The CDR3 is CASSQDVGSGGTEAFF. The CDR3 region has the DNA TGTGCCAGCAGCCAAGATGTTGGCAGCGGGGGCACTGAAGCTTTCTTT.